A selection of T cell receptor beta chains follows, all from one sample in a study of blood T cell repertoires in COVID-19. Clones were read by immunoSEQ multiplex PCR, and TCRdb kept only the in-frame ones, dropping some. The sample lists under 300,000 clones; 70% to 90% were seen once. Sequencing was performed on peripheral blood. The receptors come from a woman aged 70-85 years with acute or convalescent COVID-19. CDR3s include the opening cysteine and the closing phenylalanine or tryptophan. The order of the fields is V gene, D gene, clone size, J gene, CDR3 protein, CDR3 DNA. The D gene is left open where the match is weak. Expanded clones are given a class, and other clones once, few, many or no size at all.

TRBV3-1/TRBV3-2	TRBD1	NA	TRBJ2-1	CASSQGPFRDSLMGEQFF	TGTGCCAGCAGCCAAGGTCCATTTCGGGACAGTCTGATGGGTGAGCAGTTCTTC
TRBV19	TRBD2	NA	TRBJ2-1	CASSHTSGGRYNEQFF	TGTGCCAGTAGTCACACTAGCGGGGGGCGATACAATGAGCAGTTCTTC
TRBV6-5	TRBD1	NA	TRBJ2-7	CASSPGQGFVGQYF	TGTGCCAGCAGCCCGGGACAGGGGTTTGTCGGGCAGTACTTC
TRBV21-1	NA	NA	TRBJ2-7	CASSKNRVLGQYF	TGTGCCAGCAGCAAAAACAGGGTACTAGGGCAGTACTTC
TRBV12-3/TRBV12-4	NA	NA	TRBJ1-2	CASSPDMNYGYTF	TGTGCCAGCAGCCCAGATATGAACTATGGCTACACCTTC
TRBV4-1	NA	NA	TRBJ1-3	CASSPPGSGNTIYF	TGCGCCAGCAGCCCCCCAGGCTCTGGAAACACCATATATTTT
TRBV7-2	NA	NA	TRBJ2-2	CASSLETGRPGELFF	TGTGCCAGCAGCTTAGAGACAGGGAGGCCCGGGGAGCTGTTTTTT
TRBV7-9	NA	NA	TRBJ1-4	CASSLGGQHNEKLFF	TGTGCCAGCAGCTTAGGAGGACAGCATAATGAAAAACTGTTTTTT
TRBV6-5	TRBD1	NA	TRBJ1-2	CATYRGDLLYGYTF	TGTGCCACCTACAGGGGCGACCTACTCTATGGCTACACCTTC
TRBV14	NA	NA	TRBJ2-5	CASSSGSPGGTQYF	TGTGCCAGCAGCTCTGGCTCCCCCGGCGGGACCCAGTACTTC
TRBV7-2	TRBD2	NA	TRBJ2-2	CASSLFASGGDTGELFF	TGTGCCAGCAGCTTATTCGCTAGCGGGGGGGACACCGGGGAGCTGTTTTTT
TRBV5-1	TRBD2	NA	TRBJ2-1	CASSFRDYDNEQFF	TGCGCCAGCAGCTTCCGGGACTATGACAATGAGCAGTTCTTC
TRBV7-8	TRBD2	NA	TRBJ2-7	CASRSTPGLAGADRRGQYF	TGTGCCAGCAGGTCCACACCGGGACTAGCGGGGGCCGACCGGAGGGGGCAGTACTTC
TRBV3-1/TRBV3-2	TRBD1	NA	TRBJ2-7	CASSPGQGTYEQYF	TGTGCCAGCAGCCCAGGACAGGGTACCTACGAGCAGTACTTC
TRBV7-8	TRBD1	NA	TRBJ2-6	CASSRRTGGRSGANVLTF	TGTGCCAGCAGCCGCCGAACAGGGGGACGGTCTGGGGCCAACGTCCTGACTTTC
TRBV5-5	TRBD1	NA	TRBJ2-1	CASRTGTANNEQFF	TGTGCCAGCAGGACCGGGACAGCAAACAATGAGCAGTTCTTC
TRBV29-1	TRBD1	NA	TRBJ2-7	CSVGGYDRGPTYEQYF	TGCAGCGTTGGGGGATACGACAGGGGTCCTACCTACGAGCAGTACTTC
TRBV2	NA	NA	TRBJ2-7	CASSGSGNPTYEQYF	TGTGCCAGCAGTGGGTCAGGGAACCCAACCTACGAGCAGTACTTC
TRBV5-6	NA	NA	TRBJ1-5	CASSLDRGTDYGNQPQHF	TGTGCCAGCAGCTTGGATCGGGGGACCGACTATGGCAATCAGCCCCAGCATTTT
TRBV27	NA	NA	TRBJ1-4	CASRRRGEEKLFF	TGTGCCAGCAGACGCAGGGGCGAGGAAAAACTGTTTTTT
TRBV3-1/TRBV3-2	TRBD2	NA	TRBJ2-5	CASSQRTTSGGRETQYF	TGTGCCAGCAGCCAAAGAACGACTAGCGGGGGTAGAGAGACCCAGTACTTC
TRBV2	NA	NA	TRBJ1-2	CASSGQQNNYGYTF	TGTGCCAGCAGTGGACAACAGAACAACTATGGCTACACCTTC
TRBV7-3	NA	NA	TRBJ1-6	CASSFQGRNSPLHF	TGTGCCAGCAGCTTCCAGGGTAGAAATTCACCCCTCCACTTT
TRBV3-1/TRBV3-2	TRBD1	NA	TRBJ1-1	CASSQALTGRAEAFF	TGTGCCAGCAGCCAAGCCTTGACAGGGCGCGCTGAAGCTTTCTTT
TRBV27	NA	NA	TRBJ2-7	CASRKQGGYEQYF	TGTGCCAGCAGAAAACAGGGCGGGTACGAGCAGTACTTC
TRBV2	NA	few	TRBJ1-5	CASSESTGISNQPQHF	TGTGCCAGCAGTGAAAGTACAGGGATAAGCAATCAGCCCCAGCATTTT
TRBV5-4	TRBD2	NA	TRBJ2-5	CASSPRTSGETQYF	TGTGCCAGCAGCCCCCGGACTAGCGGAGAGACCCAGTACTTC
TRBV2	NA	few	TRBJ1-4	CASILGARVEKLFF	TGTGCCAGCATCCTGGGGGCGCGAGTCGAAAAACTGTTTTTT
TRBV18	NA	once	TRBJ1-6	CASSPTWENNSPLHF	TGTGCCAGCTCACCAACATGGGAGAATAATTCACCCCTCCACTTT
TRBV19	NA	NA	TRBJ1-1	CASSIVARGNTEAFF	TGTGCCAGTAGTATAGTAGCCAGGGGTAACACTGAAGCTTTCTTT
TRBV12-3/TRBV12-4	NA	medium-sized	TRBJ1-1	CASSPGNTEAFF	TGTGCCAGCAGTCCAGGGAACACTGAAGCTTTCTTT